Ten or more counts support the clone carrying this TCR beta chain. Its antigen is undetermined. The data were taken from a study of T-cell reconstitution after alpha-beta-depleted transplantation in children. General study points: The study traced high day-60 TCRbeta diversity in some patients to surviving recipient T cells and thymic progenitors. One year post-transplant, T-cell counts and diversity were largely derived from T cells produced anew.

Preparation of the TCRbeta library used unique molecular identifiers. TCRdb itself ran the PCR reads through MiXCR, one entry per CDR3 protein. The sample lists 95,000 to 150,000 distinct CDR3 sequences; more than 20% were seen once. The CDR3 is made up of 14 amino acids. Between the trimmed V and J ends, which lost 3 bases and 2 bases, there was a span of 11 bases. Sequences were derived from PBMCs, mostly from graft donor cells, sampled 180 days after TCRalphabeta/CD19-depleted stem cell transplant. This sequence originates from a male patient aged 2-9 years who had a stem cell transplant for chronic granulomatous disease, so the T cells may come from the graft donor. J is TRBJ2-7 and V is TRBV12-3 or TRBV12-4; D remains unclear. The CDR3 loop reads CASSLVGSPYEQYF. CDR3 sequence (DNA): TGTGCCAGCAGTTTGGTAGGGTCTCCCTACGAGCAGTACTTC.